This T cell receptor (beta chain) was sequenced in a study of control samples from healthy donors and cancer patients. Clones were sequenced by immunoSEQ multiplex PCR, and TCRdb holds only the in-frame ones, with some missing. Its table lists roughly 190,000 clones. Trimming stripped 0 bases from V and 1 base from J, with 5 bases between. The CDR3 has 13 residues. Germline V CDR1 and CDR2: SGHRS, YFSETQ. The TCR comes from a woman in her twenties or thirties in good health. The chain employs TRBV5-1 and TRBJ2-7; D is unclear. Sequenced input: blood. CDR3 amino acids: CASSLERSYEQYF. The CDR3 nucleotides read TGCGCCAGCAGCTTGGAACGGTCCTACGAGCAGTACTTC.